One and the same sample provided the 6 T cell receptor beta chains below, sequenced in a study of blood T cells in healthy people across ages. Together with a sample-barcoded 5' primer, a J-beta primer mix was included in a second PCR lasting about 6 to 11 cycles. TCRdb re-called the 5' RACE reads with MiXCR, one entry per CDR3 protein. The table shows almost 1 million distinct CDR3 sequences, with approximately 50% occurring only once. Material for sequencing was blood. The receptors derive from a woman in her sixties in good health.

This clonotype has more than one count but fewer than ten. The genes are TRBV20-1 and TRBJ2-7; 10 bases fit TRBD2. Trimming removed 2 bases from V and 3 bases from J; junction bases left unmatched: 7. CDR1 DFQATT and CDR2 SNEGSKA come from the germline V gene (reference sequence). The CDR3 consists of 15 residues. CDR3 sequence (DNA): TGCAGTGCTAGATCCATAGCGGGAGGTGGCTACGAGCAGTACTTC. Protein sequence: CSARSIAGGGYEQYF.

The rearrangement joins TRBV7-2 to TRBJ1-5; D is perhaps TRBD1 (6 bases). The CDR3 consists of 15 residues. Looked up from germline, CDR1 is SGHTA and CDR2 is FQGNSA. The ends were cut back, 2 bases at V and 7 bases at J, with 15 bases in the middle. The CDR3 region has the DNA TGTGCCAGCAGCTTATCACAGGGTCAGGGACAGCCCCAGCATTTT. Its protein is CASSLSQGQGQPQHF. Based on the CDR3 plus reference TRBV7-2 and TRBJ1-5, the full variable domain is GAGVSQSPSNKVTEKGKDVELRCDPISGHTALYWYRQSLGQGLEFLIYFQGNSAPDKSGLPSDRFSAERTGGSVSTLTIQRTQQEDSAVYLCASSLSQGQGQPQHFGDGTRLSIL.

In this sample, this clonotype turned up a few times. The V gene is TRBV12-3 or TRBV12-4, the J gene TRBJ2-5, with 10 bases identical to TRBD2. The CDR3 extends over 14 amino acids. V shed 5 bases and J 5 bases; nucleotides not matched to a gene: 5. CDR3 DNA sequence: TGTGCCAGCAGTAAGCGGGAGGGCCGCGAGACCCAGTACTTC. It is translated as CASSKREGRETQYF.

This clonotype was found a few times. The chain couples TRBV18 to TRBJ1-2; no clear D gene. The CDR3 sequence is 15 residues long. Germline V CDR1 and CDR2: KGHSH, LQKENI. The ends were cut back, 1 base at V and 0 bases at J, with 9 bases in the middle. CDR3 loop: CASSPLPNANYGYTF. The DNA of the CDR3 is TGTGCCAGCTCACCACTTCCTAACGCTAACTATGGCTACACCTTC.

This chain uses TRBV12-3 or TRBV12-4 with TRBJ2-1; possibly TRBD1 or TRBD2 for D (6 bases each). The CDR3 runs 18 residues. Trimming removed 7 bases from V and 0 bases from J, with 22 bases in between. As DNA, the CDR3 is TGTGCCAGCAATCGGGCATGGGGCGGGACAAGCTCCTACAATGAGCAGTTCTTC. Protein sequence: CASNRAWGGTSSYNEQFF.

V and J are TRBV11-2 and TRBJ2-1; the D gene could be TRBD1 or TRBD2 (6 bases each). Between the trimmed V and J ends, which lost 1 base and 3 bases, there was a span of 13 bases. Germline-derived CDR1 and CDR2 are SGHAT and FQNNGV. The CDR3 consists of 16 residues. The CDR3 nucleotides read TGTGCCAGCAGCTTAGCAATGGAGGGGGTCTACAATGAGCAGTTCTTC. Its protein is CASSLAMEGVYNEQFF. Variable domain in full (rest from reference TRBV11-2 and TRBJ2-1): EAGVAQSPRYKIIEKRQSVAFWCNPISGHATLYWYQQILGQGPKLLIQFQNNGVVDDSQLPKDRFSAERLKGVDSTLKIQPAKLEDSAVYLCASSLAMEGVYNEQFFGPGTRLTVL.